This paragraph reports one TCR beta chain. Antigen specificity is unknown. The data were obtained in a study of cytomegalovirus exposure and HLA in healthy donors. Study as a whole: A preliminary data release comprised around 85 million unique TCRs obtained from HLA-typed donors. Findings and limits, study-wide: Prediction of most subjects' HLA-A and HLA-B alleles by TCR beta sequences was reportedly accurate. Later analysis placed DRB1 highest and HLA-C lowest in TCR association rates, which differed by HLA locus.

Vbeta (60) and Jbeta (13) primers were used in the PCR. In the authors' methods: A follow-up analysis tallied about 80 million unique TCR beta chains, roughly 11 million shared. The repertoire was sequenced with immunoSEQ multiplex PCR; TCRdb's copy has only in-frame clones and lacks some. The D gene and trimming were derived from the DNA, and the V and J assignments and clone size from that table. The sample carries around 120,000 clones, 80% recorded once. The sequence was collected from a female donor in good health and CMV-seropositive. What was sequenced was PBMCs.

DNA for the CDR3: TGTGCCAGCAGCTTTATTAGCAATCAGCCCCAGCATTTT. Protein product: CASSFISNQPQHF. V gene TRBV7-2 combines with J gene TRBJ1-5; no reliable D call. With 3 bases removed from V and 0 bases from J, the gap between germline ends came to 3 bases. Germline-derived CDR1 and CDR2 are SGHTA and FQGNSA. This CDR3 is built from 13 residues.